These 19 T cell receptor beta chains were sequenced from one sample in a study of blood T cells in healthy people across ages. With a J-beta primer mix and a sample-barcoded 5' primer, a second PCR ran about 6 to 11 cycles. One entry per CDR3 protein, called by TCRdb with MiXCR from the 5' RACE reads. The table has about 1.8 million distinct CDR3 sequences, roughly 49% seen once. The specimen was blood. Receptors originate from a woman between 35 and 50 years old in good health.

V usage is TRBV7-9 and J usage is TRBJ1-4; 7 nucleotides line up with TRBD1. Germline trimming cut 5 bases from V and 8 bases from J; bases unmatched to any gene: 11. This CDR3 contains 15 residues. Germline CDR1 SEHNR, CDR2 FQNEAQ (reference sequence). CDR3 in DNA: TGTGCCAGCAGCCCCGCCGGACTCAGGGGGGAAAAACTGTTTTTT. This encodes CASSPAGLRGEKLFF. The full variable domain, completed using reference TRBV7-9 and TRBJ1-4, is DTGVSQNPRHKITKRGQNVTFRCDPISEHNRLYWYRQTLGQGPEFLTYFQNEAQLEKSRLLSDRFSAERPKGSFSTLEIQRTEQGDSAMYLCASSPAGLRGEKLFFGSGTQLSVL.

This clonotype was seen only a few times. The V and J genes are TRBV6-5 and TRBJ1-6; D uncertain. The V gene lost 2 bases and the J gene lost 7 bases, with 18 bases spanning the gap. This CDR3 region has 17 residues. From germline, CDR1 is MNHEY and CDR2 SVGAGI. This CDR3 reads CASSYPVGVLLNSPLHF. In nucleotides, the CDR3 is TGTGCCAGCAGTTACCCCGTCGGGGTGCTCTTGAATTCACCCCTCCACTTT.

This clonotype was counted a few times. The J gene is TRBJ2-5, the V gene TRBV28; D is perhaps TRBD2 (7 bases). The V gene's germline CDR1 is MDHEN and CDR2 SYDVKM. The CDR3 spans 12 residues. Trimming took 8 bases from V and 11 from J, leaving 18 bases between them. CDR3 sequence reads: CASHLAGAEQYF. The CDR3 DNA reads as TGTGCCAGCCACCTGGCGGGGGCGGAGCAGTACTTC.

This clonotype was seen a handful of times. The rearrangement links TRBV7-2 to TRBJ2-5; TRBD2 matches at 7 bases. Trimming cost V 7 bases and J 5 bases; bases outside gene matches: 16. CDR1 is SGHTA, CDR2 FQGNSA, per germline. The CDR3 loop spans 16 amino acids. The CDR3: CASTLVGGGGRETQYF. CDR3 DNA: TGTGCCAGCACCCTCGTTGGGGGGGGTGGCAGGGAGACCCAGTACTTC.

Regarding this clonotype: Given a much more abundant clone one base away, this may be a read error. The V gene is TRBV27, the J gene TRBJ2-6, with TRBD2 matching 7 bases. The CDR3 loop spans 16 amino acids. CDR1 is MNHEY and CDR2 is SMNVEV in the germline V gene (reference sequence). DNA of the CDR3: TGTGCCAGCAGTTTGGGGAGGGGTTCTGGGGCCAACATCCTGACTTTC. Encoded protein: CASSLGRGSGANILTF.

The rearrangement joins TRBV7-2 to TRBJ2-1; 8 bases are shared with TRBD1. The CDR3 consists of 14 residues. V lost 1 base, J lost 8 bases, and 4 bases stayed unmatched. Per germline, CDR1 SGHTA and CDR2 FQGNSA. The CDR3 DNA is TGTGCCAGCAGCTTAGAGCAGGGGGCCTATGAGCAGTTCTTC. Translating it yields CASSLEQGAYEQFF.

The CDR3 DNA reads as TGTGCCAGCTCACCACAGGCAGACTCTAACTATGGCTACACCTTC. As protein: CASSPQADSNYGYTF. This sequence joins TRBV18 and TRBJ1-2; D gene ambiguous. Per the germline V gene, CDR1 is KGHSH and CDR2 is LQKENI. The CDR3 sequence is 15 residues long. Trimming shortened V by 1 base and J by 0 bases, and 9 bases separated the two germline ends.

V is TRBV20-1 and J is TRBJ2-7; the D gene is possibly TRBD1 (5 bases). CDR3 length: 14 amino acids. Germline CDR1 is DFQATT and CDR2 is SNEGSKA (reference sequence). V shed 5 bases and J shed 0 bases, with 14 bases lying between them. The DNA of the CDR3 is TGCAGTGCTGGTTTTAGGGGAAGCTCCTACGAGCAGTACTTC. The encoded protein is CSAGFRGSSYEQYF.

The gene calls are TRBV4-3 and TRBJ2-3; 7 bases map to TRBD1. V gave up 1 base and J gave up 4 bases; unmatched junction bases: 8. CDR1 and CDR2 from the germline V gene are LGHNA and YSLEER. The CDR3 sequence is 16 residues long. The CDR3 sequence is CASSQVPTGNADTQYF. The CDR3 bases are TGCGCCAGCAGCCAAGTCCCGACAGGGAATGCAGATACGCAGTATTTT.

The chain is built from TRBV25-1 and TRBJ1-1, with 9 bases matching TRBD1. CDR1 is MGHDK and CDR2 is SYGVNS in the germline V gene. J was trimmed by 10 bases and V by 4 bases; bases with no gene match: 4. The CDR3 covers 12 residues. The DNA for the CDR3 is TGTGCCAGCAGTGCGACAGGGGGGGGAGCTTTCTTT. It yields the protein CASSATGGGAFF.

V gene TRBV7-9 combines with J gene TRBJ1-1; D call uncertain. CDR1 and CDR2 (germline): SEHNR, FQNEAQ (reference sequence). Between the trimmed V and J ends, which lost 6 bases and 5 bases, there was a span of 13 bases. This CDR3 has 13 residues. CDR3 residues: CASRELTPTEAFF. The CDR3 DNA reads TGTGCCAGCAGGGAACTGACACCTACTGAAGCTTTCTTT.

The rearrangement joins TRBV10-3 to TRBJ1-5; 8 nucleotides align to TRBD1. Germline lookup yields CDR1 ENHRY and CDR2 SYGVKD. This CDR3 region has 13 residues. Trimming removed 6 bases from V and 4 bases from J; junction bases left unmatched: 2. The CDR3 loop is CAIRDRENQPQHF. The CDR3 nucleotides read TGTGCCATCAGGGACAGGGAAAATCAGCCCCAGCATTTT.

This clonotype has only a few counts. The chain is built from TRBV13 and TRBJ2-7; D not resolved. The CDR3 covers 16 residues. The V and J ends lost 3 bases and 0 bases respectively, with 15 bases between them. Germline CDR1 and CDR2: PRHDT and FYEKMQ (reference sequence). For the CDR3, the DNA is TGTGCCAGCAGCTTCGGGCGCCTTAGGAGCTCCTACGAGCAGTACTTC. Protein sequence: CASSFGRLRSSYEQYF.

This clonotype appeared a few times. This chain connects TRBV28 to TRBJ2-1; 11 bases fit TRBD2. This CDR3 has 18 amino acids. In germline, CDR1 is MDHEN, CDR2 SYDVKM. Trimming cost V 10 bases and J 0 bases; bases outside gene matches: 14. CDR3: CATLGFSSGGDSYNEQFF. In nucleotides, the CDR3 is TGTGCCACCCTGGGGTTTAGTAGCGGGGGGGACTCCTACAATGAGCAGTTCTTC.

This rearrangement joins TRBV7-9 to TRBJ2-7, with D hard to call. In germline, CDR1 is SEHNR, CDR2 FQNEAQ (reference sequence). The CDR3 is made up of 15 amino acids. V dropped 8 bases and J dropped 1 base, with 18 bases sitting between them. CDR3 coding DNA: TGTGCCAGCGAACCGGAGACCCGTCCGTCCTACGAGCAGTACTTC. This gives the protein CASEPETRPSYEQYF.

This clonotype was observed a handful of times. V and J are TRBV5-1 and TRBJ1-5; TRBD1 matches 7 bases. V gave up 0 bases and J gave up 5 bases; unmatched junction bases: 5. The CDR3 contains 15 residues. From germline, CDR1 is SGHRS and CDR2 YFSETQ. The CDR3 nucleotides read TGCGCCAGCAGCTTGGGGGGGGACAGCCATCAGCCCCAGCATTTT. Translated: CASSLGGDSHQPQHF.

Only a few counts were recorded for this clonotype. CDR3 sequence (DNA): TGTGCCAGCAGAGGGACTTGGGCGCAGTACTTC. It codes for CASRGTWAQYF. The chain is built from TRBV28 and TRBJ2-7, with D maybe TRBD2 (6 bases). The germline CDR1 and CDR2 sequences are MDHEN and SYDVKM. The CDR3 has 11 amino acids. V was clipped by 6 bases and J by 9 bases, with 12 bases between them.

This chain connects TRBV6-1 to TRBJ2-1; D remains ambiguous. Trimming removed 2 bases at V and 5 bases at J, with 7 bases between. Per the germline V gene, CDR1 is MNHNS and CDR2 is SASEGT. The CDR3 consists of 13 residues. The CDR3 region is CASSERWNNEQFF. CDR3 sequence (DNA): TGTGCCAGCAGTGAAAGGTGGAACAATGAGCAGTTCTTC.

The chain is built from TRBV6-5 and TRBJ2-3; no definite D call. Germline CDR1 is MNHEY and CDR2 is SVGAGI. The ends were cut back, 7 bases at V and 2 bases at J, with 7 bases in the middle. This CDR3 contains 12 residues. The CDR3 here is CASIGLTDTQYF. The CDR3 nucleotides read TGTGCCAGCATAGGCCTCACAGATACGCAGTATTTT.